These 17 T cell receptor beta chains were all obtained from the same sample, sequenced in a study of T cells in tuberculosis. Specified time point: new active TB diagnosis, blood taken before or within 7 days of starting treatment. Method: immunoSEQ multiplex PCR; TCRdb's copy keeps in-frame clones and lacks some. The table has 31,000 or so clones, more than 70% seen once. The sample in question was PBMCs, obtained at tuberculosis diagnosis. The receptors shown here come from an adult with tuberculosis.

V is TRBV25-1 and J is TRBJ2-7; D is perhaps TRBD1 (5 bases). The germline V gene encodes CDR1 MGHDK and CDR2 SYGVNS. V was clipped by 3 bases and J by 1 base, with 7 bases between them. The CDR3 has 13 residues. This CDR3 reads CASSDSGSYEQYF. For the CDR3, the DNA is TGTGCCAGCAGTGATTCAGGGTCCTACGAGCAGTACTTC.

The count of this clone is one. The CDR3 coding sequence is TGTGCCAGCGGCGAACGAGGGGGTTACGAGCAGTACTTC. Its protein product is CASGERGGYEQYF. The chain combines TRBV27 with TRBJ2-7; tentatively, D is TRBD1 (6 bases). This CDR3 has 13 amino acids. Germline CDR1 is MNHEY and CDR2 is SMNVEV (reference sequence). Trimming took 8 bases from V and 4 from J, leaving 15 bases between them.

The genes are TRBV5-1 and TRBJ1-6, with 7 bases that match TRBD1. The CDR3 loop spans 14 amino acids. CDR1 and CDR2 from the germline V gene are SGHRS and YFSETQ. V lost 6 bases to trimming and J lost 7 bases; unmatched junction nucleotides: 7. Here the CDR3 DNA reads TGCGCCAGCAACCCGGGACAGAAAAATTCACCCCTCCACTTT. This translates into CASNPGQKNSPLHF. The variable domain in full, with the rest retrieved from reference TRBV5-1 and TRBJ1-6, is KAGVTQTPRYLIKTRGQQVTLSCSPISGHRSVSWYQQTPGQGLQFLFEYFSETQRNKGNFPGRFSGRQFSNSRSEMNVSTLELGDSALYLCASNPGQKNSPLHFGNGTRLTVT.

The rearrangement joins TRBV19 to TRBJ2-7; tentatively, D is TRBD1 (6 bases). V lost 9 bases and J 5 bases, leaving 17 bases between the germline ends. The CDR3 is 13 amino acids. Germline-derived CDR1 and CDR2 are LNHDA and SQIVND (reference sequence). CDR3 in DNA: TGTGCCAGCTCGATGGGGCCAGGGGACGAGCAGTACTTC. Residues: CASSMGPGDEQYF.

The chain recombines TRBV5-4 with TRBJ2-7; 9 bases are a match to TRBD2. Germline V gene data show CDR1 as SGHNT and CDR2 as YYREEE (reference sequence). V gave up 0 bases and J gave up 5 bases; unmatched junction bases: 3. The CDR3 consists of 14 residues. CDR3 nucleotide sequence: TGTGCCAGCAGCTTGGGACTAGCGGCAGACGAGCAGTACTTC. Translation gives CASSLGLAADEQYF. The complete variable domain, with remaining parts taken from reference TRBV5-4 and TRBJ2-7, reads ETGVTQSPTHLIKTRGQQVTLRCSSQSGHNTVSWYQQALGQGPQFIFQYYREEENGRGNFPPRFSGLQFPNYSSELNVNALELDDSALYLCASSLGLAADEQYFGPGTRLTVT.

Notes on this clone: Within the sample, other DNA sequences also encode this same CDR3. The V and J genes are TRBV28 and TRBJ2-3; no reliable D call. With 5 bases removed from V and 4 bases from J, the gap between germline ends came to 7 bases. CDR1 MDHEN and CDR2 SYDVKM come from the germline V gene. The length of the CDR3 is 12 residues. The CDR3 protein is CASSQLSDTQYF. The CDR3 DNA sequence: TGTGCCAGCAGTCAACTGTCAGATACGCAGTATTTT.

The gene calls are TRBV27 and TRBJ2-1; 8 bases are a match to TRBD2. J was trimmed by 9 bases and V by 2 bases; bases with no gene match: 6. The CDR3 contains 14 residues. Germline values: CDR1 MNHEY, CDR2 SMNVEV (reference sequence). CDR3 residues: CASSLRIGGGEQFF. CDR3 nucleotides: TGTGCCAGCAGTTTACGGATCGGGGGGGGTGAGCAGTTCTTC.

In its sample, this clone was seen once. The CDR3 is CASSSQGTTEAFF. The DNA of the CDR3 is TGTGCCAGCAGCTCTCAGGGTACCACTGAAGCTTTCTTT. The rearrangement uses TRBV11-2 and TRBJ1-1, with D tentatively TRBD1 (5 bases). Germline lookup yields CDR1 SGHAT and CDR2 FQNNGV. V lost 4 bases and J lost 4, with 10 bases in between. This CDR3 comprises 13 residues.

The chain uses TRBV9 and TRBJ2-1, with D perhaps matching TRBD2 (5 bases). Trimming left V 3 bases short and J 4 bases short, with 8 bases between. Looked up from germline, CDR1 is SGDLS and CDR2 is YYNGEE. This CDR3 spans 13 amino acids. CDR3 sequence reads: CASSAGLYNEQFF. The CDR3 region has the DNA TGTGCCAGCAGCGCCGGACTGTACAATGAGCAGTTCTTC.

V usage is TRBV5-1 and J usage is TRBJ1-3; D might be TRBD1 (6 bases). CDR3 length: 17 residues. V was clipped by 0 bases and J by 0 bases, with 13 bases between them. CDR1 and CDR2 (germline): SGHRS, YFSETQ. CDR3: CASSLVETGSSGNTIYF. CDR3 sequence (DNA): TGCGCCAGCAGCTTGGTAGAGACAGGAAGCTCTGGAAACACCATATATTTT.

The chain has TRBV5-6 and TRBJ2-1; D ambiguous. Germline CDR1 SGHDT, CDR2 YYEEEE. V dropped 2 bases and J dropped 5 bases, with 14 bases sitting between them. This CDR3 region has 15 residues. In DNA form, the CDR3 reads TGTGCCAGCAGCTTTAGTCTCCCCAAAAACAATGAGCAGTTCTTC. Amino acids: CASSFSLPKNNEQFF.

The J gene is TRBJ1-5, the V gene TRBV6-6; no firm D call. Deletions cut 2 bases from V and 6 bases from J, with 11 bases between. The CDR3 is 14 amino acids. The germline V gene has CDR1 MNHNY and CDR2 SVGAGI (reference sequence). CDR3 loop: CASSYEGPTQPQHF. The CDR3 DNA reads TGTGCCAGCAGTTACGAGGGCCCTACTCAGCCCCAGCATTTT.

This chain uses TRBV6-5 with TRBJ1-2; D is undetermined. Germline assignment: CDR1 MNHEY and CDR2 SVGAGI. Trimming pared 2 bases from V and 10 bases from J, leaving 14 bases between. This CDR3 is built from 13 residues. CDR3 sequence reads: CASSYTLREAYTF. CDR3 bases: TGTGCCAGCAGTTACACGCTGAGGGAAGCCTACACCTTC.

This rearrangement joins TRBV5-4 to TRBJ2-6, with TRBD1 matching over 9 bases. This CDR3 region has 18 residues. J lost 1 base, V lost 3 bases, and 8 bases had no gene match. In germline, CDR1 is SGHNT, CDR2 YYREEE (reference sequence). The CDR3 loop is CASSSGGQGNSGANVLTF. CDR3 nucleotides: TGTGCCAGCAGCTCCGGAGGACAGGGGAATTCTGGGGCCAACGTCCTGACTTTC.

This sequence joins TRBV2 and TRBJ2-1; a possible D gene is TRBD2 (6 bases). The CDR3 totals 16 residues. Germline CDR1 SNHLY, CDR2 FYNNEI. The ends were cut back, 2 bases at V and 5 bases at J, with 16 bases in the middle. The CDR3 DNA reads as TGTGCCAGCAGTGAATTAACGGGACTCTTAAACAATGAGCAGTTCTTC. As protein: CASSELTGLLNNEQFF.

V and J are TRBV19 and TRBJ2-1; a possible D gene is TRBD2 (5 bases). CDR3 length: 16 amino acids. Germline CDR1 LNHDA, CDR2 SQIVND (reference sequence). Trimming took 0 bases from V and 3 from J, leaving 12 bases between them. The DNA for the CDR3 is TGTGCCAGTAGTATAGATCCCGGGAATAGCTACAATGAGCAGTTCTTC. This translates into CASSIDPGNSYNEQFF.

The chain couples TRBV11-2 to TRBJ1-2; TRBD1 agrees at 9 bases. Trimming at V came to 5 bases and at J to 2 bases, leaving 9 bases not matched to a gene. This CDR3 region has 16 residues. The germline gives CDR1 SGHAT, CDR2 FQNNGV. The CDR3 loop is CASSRVSGQGNYGYTF. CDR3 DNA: TGTGCCAGCAGCCGCGTTTCGGGACAGGGAAACTATGGCTACACCTTC.